This T cell receptor (beta chain) was captured by sequencing in a study of cytomegalovirus exposure and HLA in healthy donors. Findings of the study overall: High specificity and sensitivity for cytomegalovirus status were reported for the classifier. While the bulk of TCR sequences proved rare, some public TCRs turned up in many donors.

Method: immunoSEQ multiplex PCR; TCRdb's copy keeps in-frame clones and lacks some. The sample records some 80,000 clones, 85% to 95% being singletons. In the case of this clone: Its antigen is not known.

With V trimmed by 3 bases and J by 0 bases, 7 bases remained unmatched. Germline CDR1 ENHRY, CDR2 SYGVKD. This CDR3 comprises 16 residues. The rearrangement joins TRBV10-3 to TRBJ2-7; TRBD1 matches 8 bases. What was sequenced was PBMCs. The receptor was isolated from a woman under 30 in good health and CMV-seronegative. CDR3 amino acids: CAISDYDRGASYEQYF. The CDR3 nucleotides are TGTGCCATCAGTGATTATGACAGGGGAGCCTCCTACGAGCAGTACTTC.